A selection of T cell receptor beta chains follows, all from one sample in a study of blood T cells in healthy people across ages. TCRdb itself ran the 5' RACE reads through MiXCR, one entry per CDR3 protein. The sample includes some 1.6 million distinct CDR3 sequences, about 35% of them seen just once. Sequencing input: blood. These receptors were obtained from a woman in her twenties or thirties in good health. Both conserved end residues are part of each CDR3. Each record gives: CDR3 protein, CDR3 DNA, J gene, D gene, V gene, clone size. A D gene is named only where the DNA matches it firmly. Some rows have no size entry. The others give once, few or many, or a class for an expanded clone.

CASSPGVRSGYGYTF | TGTGCCAGCAGCCCCGGGGTCAGGTCGGGGTATGGCTACACCTTC | TRBJ1-2 | . | TRBV5-8 | .
CASSSPRGVEKPFF | TGTGCCAGCAGCTCCCCTCGTGGGGTTGAAAAACCGTTTTTT | TRBJ1-4 | . | TRBV7-9 | .
CASSYPGPYEQYF | TGTGCCAGCAGTTATCCGGGTCCCTACGAGCAGTACTTC | TRBJ2-7 | . | TRBV28 | .
CASSQGLINYNEQFF | TGTGCCAGCAGCCAGGGGTTAATAAACTACAATGAGCAGTTCTTC | TRBJ2-1 | . | TRBV14 | .
CASSLRGSVNEKLFF | TGCGCCAGCAGCCTTCGGGGGAGTGTAAATGAAAAACTGTTTTTT | TRBJ1-4 | . | TRBV4-1 | .
CASSQELGTTYNEQFF | TGCGCCAGCAGCCAAGAGCTCGGGACTACCTACAATGAGCAGTTCTTC | TRBJ2-1 | TRBD2 | TRBV4-1 | few
CSAKRLRLAGRENEQFF | TGCAGTGCCAAAAGATTACGACTAGCGGGGAGGGAAAATGAGCAGTTCTTC | TRBJ2-1 | TRBD2 | TRBV20-1 | .
CSAILYQETQYF | TGCAGTGCTATTCTGTACCAAGAGACCCAGTACTTC | TRBJ2-5 | . | TRBV20-1 | few
CASTPTGMNTEAFF | TGTGCCAGCACCCCGACAGGGATGAACACTGAAGCTTTCTTT | TRBJ1-1 | TRBD1 | TRBV12-3/TRBV12-4 | few
CSARVEGRPGQYF | TGCAGTGCTAGAGTGGAAGGGCGTCCCGGGCAGTACTTC | TRBJ2-5 | . | TRBV20-1 | .
CASSPRLDDSPLHF | TGTGCCAGCAGCCCCAGGCTGGACGATTCACCCCTCCACTTT | TRBJ1-6 | . | TRBV7-9 | few
CAISASVYTEAFF | TGTGCCATCAGTGCCTCCGTGTACACTGAAGCTTTCTTT | TRBJ1-1 | . | TRBV10-3 | .
CANNKRGTVMNTEAFF | TGTGCCAACAACAAGAGGGGGACAGTTATGAACACTGAAGCTTTCTTT | TRBJ1-1 | TRBD1 | TRBV2 | once
CASSFDPEASGSLPTDTQYF | TGTGCCAGCAGCTTCGACCCGGAGGCTAGCGGTTCGCTACCCACAGATACGCAGTATTTT | TRBJ2-3 | TRBD2 | TRBV7-6 | .
CSGSESSYNERFF | TGCAGTGGTTCCGAGAGCTCCTACAATGAGCGGTTCTTC | TRBJ2-1 | . | TRBV20-1 | .
CASRRGSLRGQPQHF | TGTGCCAGCAGGAGGGGTAGCCTTCGGGGTCAGCCCCAGCATTTT | TRBJ1-5 | . | TRBV28 | .
CSARVASITDTQYF | TGCAGTGCTAGAGTTGCCTCGATCACAGATACGCAGTATTTT | TRBJ2-3 | . | TRBV20-1 | few
CASSVGGAEAFF | TGTGCCAGCAGTGTCGGCGGGGCTGAAGCTTTCTTT | TRBJ1-1 | . | TRBV27 | many
CATSRNPKGGGPRGQFF | TGTGCCACCAGCAGAAACCCTAAGGGCGGGGGTCCCCGAGGGCAGTTCTTC | TRBJ2-1 | TRBD2 | TRBV15 | .
CSALAVVSPLHF | TGCAGTGCTTTGGCGGTGGTTTCACCCCTCCACTTT | TRBJ1-6 | . | TRBV20-1 | .
CASSLDRFSGEAFF | TGTGCCAGCAGCTTGGACCGCTTCTCAGGTGAAGCTTTCTTT | TRBJ1-1 | . | TRBV11-2 | .
CASRGRGVSYGQYF | TGTGCATCGCGGGGCAGAGGGGTCTCCTACGGGCAGTACTTC | TRBJ2-5 | . | TRBV6-1 | .
CASSSPTGSPYEQYF | TGTGCCAGCAGTTCCCCGACAGGGTCCCCCTACGAGCAGTACTTC | TRBJ2-7 | TRBD1 | TRBV27 | few
CASTPLGGSAEQYF | TGTGCCAGCACTCCATTAGGAGGGTCGGCCGAGCAGTACTTC | TRBJ2-7 | . | TRBV6-1 | few
CASSLSVDTQYF | TGTGCCAGCAGCTTATCGGTAGATACGCAGTATTTT | TRBJ2-3 | . | TRBV7-2 | many
CASSLGLHNEQFF | TGTGCCAGCAGCCTGGGACTACACAATGAGCAGTTCTTC | TRBJ2-1 | TRBD2 | TRBV5-1 | many
CASSPIDYYQGRLYGYTF | TGTGCCAGCAGCCCAATTGACTACTACCAGGGGAGACTCTATGGCTACACCTTC | TRBJ1-2 | . | TRBV11-1 | few
CSVVLAKGYEQYF | TGCAGCGTTGTCCTAGCTAAAGGCTACGAGCAGTACTTC | TRBJ2-7 | . | TRBV29-1 | many
CASSSALRRGPFNEQFF | TGCGCCAGCAGCTCCGCCCTCAGACGGGGCCCCTTCAATGAGCAGTTCTTC | TRBJ2-1 | . | TRBV5-1 | .
CSARPRAGTDSYEQYF | TGCAGTGCTAGGCCAAGGGCCGGGACGGATTCCTACGAGCAGTACTTC | TRBJ2-7 | . | TRBV20-1 | .
CASSLGTLNEQYF | TGTGCCAGCAGCCTAGGGACTCTGAACGAGCAGTACTTC | TRBJ2-7 | . | TRBV25-1 | few
CASSQDNVGGRETQYF | TGCGCCAGCAGCCAAGATAACGTCGGCGGGAGAGAGACCCAGTACTTC | TRBJ2-5 | TRBD2 | TRBV4-3 | .
CASRYTVEAEAFF | TGTGCCAGCAGGTATACGGTCGAGGCTGAAGCTTTCTTT | TRBJ1-1 | . | TRBV6-5 | .
CASSMTGSGEPKYNGQFF | TGCGCCAGCAGCATGACAGGTTCCGGGGAGCCGAAATACAATGGGCAGTTCTTC | TRBJ2-1 | . | TRBV5-1 | .
CASRYSVANEKLFF | TGTGCCAGCAGGTACTCGGTAGCTAATGAAAAACTGTTTTTT | TRBJ1-4 | . | TRBV6-5 | .
CSARGPPYPEQFF | TGTAGTGCTAGAGGACCCCCCTACCCTGAGCAGTTCTTC | TRBJ2-1 | . | TRBV20-1 | .
CASSQDSGGASYEQYF | TGCGCCAGCAGCCAAGATTCGGGCGGGGCCTCCTACGAGCAGTACTTC | TRBJ2-7 | . | TRBV4-1 | many
CASSRGGGSTEAFF | TGTGCCAGCAGTCGGGGTGGAGGGAGCACTGAAGCTTTCTTT | TRBJ1-1 | . | TRBV27 | once
CASSRSSPLYNEQFF | TGTGCCAGCAGCAGATCTAGCCCATTATACAATGAGCAGTTCTTC | TRBJ2-1 | . | TRBV7-2 | once
CASSQGPVLEKLFF | TGTGCCAGCAGCCAGGGACCAGTACTCGAAAAACTGTTTTTT | TRBJ1-4 | . | TRBV4-2 | few
CASSGLAGAADTQYF | TGTGCCAGCTCGGGGCTAGCGGGAGCGGCAGATACGCAGTATTTT | TRBJ2-3 | TRBD2 | TRBV6-1 | .
CASSQRRGDGEQYF | TGTGCCAGCAGCCAAAGGAGGGGGGATGGCGAGCAGTACTTC | TRBJ2-7 | . | TRBV9 | once
CASSRAGTGVYEQYF | TGCGCCAGCAGCCGTGCCGGGACAGGAGTATACGAGCAGTACTTC | TRBJ2-7 | TRBD1 | TRBV4-1 | many
CASSRRLAGLIAGETQYF | TGTGCCAGCAGTAGACGACTAGCGGGTCTGATCGCGGGAGAGACCCAGTACTTC | TRBJ2-5 | TRBD2 | TRBV28 | .